This T cell receptor (beta chain) was sequenced in a study of blood T cell repertoires in COVID-19. Original data processing: Amplification from reference gene primers served as the basis for estimated nucleated cell counts. This table comes from immunoSEQ multiplex PCR, and its TCRdb copy is limited to in-frame clones, with some not included. V and J calls plus clone size are reproduced from that table; the DNA served to infer D and trimming. This table has more than 110,000 clones, around 89% appearing once. The germline V gene encodes CDR1 GTSNPN and CDR2 SVGIG (reference sequence). V was trimmed by 0 bases and J by 2 bases, leaving 10 bases between them. This CDR3 has 14 residues.

The clonotype comes from a man aged 55-75 years with active or convalescent COVID-19. Sequencing was done on a sample of peripheral blood. The V gene is TRBV30, the J gene TRBJ1-2; no clear D gene. The CDR3 DNA follows: TGTGCCTGGAGTGTACTCGACATCAACTATGGCTACACCTTC. Translating gives CAWSVLDINYGYTF.